The clone carrying this T cell receptor (beta chain) was seen at least ten times. Time point specified: newly diagnosed GD, antithyroid drugs for less than 3 months. Extracted PBMC RNA gave rise to the TCR library. Relying on iRepertoire HTBI primers and Arm-PCR of CDR3 regions, the team built TCR beta libraries. TCRdb reprocessed the multiplex PCR reads with MiXCR, giving one entry per CDR3 protein. The sample shows about 310,000 distinct CDR3 sequences, 15% to 20% of them seen only once. The ends lost 8 bases at V and 4 bases at J; junction bases unmatched: 12. This CDR3 comprises 14 residues. The germline gives CDR1 GTSNPN, CDR2 SVGIG (reference sequence). The source of the sample is a study of regulatory T cells in long-lasting Graves disease.

The sequencing here drew on peripheral blood mononuclear cells (PBMCs), taken at new diagnosis, from a patient treated with antithyroid drugs. The chain has TRBV30 and TRBJ2-7; 9 bases are a match to TRBD1. This receptor was obtained from a female donor with Graves disease. CDR3 nucleotide sequence: TGTGCCACCTCAGTTGGGACAGGGCGATACGAGCAGTACTTC. This translates into CATSVGTGRYEQYF.